This TCR beta chain was sequenced in a study of T cells in Graves' hyperthyroidism and ophthalmopathy. Study results and limitations: Within blood appeared most thyroid clonotypes that had expanded above 0.001.

V lost 10 bases and J 7 bases, leaving 17 bases between the germline ends. Germline V gene lookup returns CDR1 LNHDA and CDR2 SQIVND (reference sequence). The CDR3 spans 14 residues. Regarding this clonotype: Its target is unknown.

Amplified TCR beta CDR3 regions came from RNA transcripts. HTBI primers were employed in a first-round RT-PCR of the TCR CDR3. TCRdb recomputed calls from the multiplex PCR reads with MiXCR, one row per CDR3 protein. Seen here are about 350,000 distinct CDR3 sequences, approximately 14% observed once, and the top ten hold approximately 23%. Sample: blood. This clonotype was sampled from a woman in her 30s with Graves' hyperthyroidism. V is TRBV19 and J is TRBJ1-6; D not resolved. For the CDR3, the DNA is TGTGCCAATAGATATTCCAGGTCGAATTCACCCCTCCACTTT. Its translation is CANRYSRSNSPLHF.